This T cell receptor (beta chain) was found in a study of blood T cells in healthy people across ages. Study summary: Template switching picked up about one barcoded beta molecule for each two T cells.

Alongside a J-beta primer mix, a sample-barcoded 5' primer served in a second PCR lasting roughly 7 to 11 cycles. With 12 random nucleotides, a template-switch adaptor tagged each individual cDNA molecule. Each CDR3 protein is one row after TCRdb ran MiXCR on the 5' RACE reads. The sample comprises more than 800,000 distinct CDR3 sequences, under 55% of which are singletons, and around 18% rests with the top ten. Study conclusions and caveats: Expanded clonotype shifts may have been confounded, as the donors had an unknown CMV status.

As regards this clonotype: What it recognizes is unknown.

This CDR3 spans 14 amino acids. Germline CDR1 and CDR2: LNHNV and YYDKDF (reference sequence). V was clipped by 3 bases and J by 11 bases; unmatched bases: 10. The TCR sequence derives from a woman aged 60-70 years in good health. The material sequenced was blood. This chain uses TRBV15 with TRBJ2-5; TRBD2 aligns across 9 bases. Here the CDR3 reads CATSRKGLANGQYF. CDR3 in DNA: TGTGCCACCAGCAGGAAGGGACTAGCTAATGGGCAGTACTTC.